The 28 T cell receptor beta chains below come from one sample, sequenced in a study of PD-L1 blockade in urothelial cancer. Produced via immunoSEQ multiplex PCR; TCRdb's table is partial and in-frame only. The profile shows 70,000 to 95,000 clones, roughly 90% of them singletons. Specified time point: pretreatment peripheral blood. Sequencing used PBMCs, obtained around atezolizumab (anti-PD-L1) treatment. These receptors were taken from a woman at least 80 years old with urothelial cancer.

The chain uses TRBV10-2 and TRBJ1-1; TRBD1 is a possible D gene (5 bases). The germline gives CDR1 WSHSY, CDR2 SAAADI. The CDR3 has 13 residues. Trimming took off 4 bases at V and 5 bases at J, with 11 bases between the two ends. The CDR3 loop is CASSAQGGTEAFF. The CDR3 DNA reads TGCGCCAGCAGTGCGCAGGGTGGAACTGAAGCTTTCTTT.

V is TRBV27 and J is TRBJ2-7; 14 bases align to TRBD2. The trim removed 6 bases at V and 5 bases at J, leaving 6 bases unmatched. CDR1 and CDR2 from the germline V gene are MNHEY and SMNVEV (reference sequence). The CDR3 runs to 15 residues. CDR3 coding DNA: TGTGCCAGCAGCAGACTAGCGGGAGGGCCCGACGAGCAGTACTTC. Amino acids: CASSRLAGGPDEQYF.

This chain joins TRBV20-1 and TRBJ2-7; D is ambiguous. The CDR3 runs to 11 residues. The V end lost 5 bases, the J end lost 2 bases, and 7 bases lay between the germline ends. CDR1 is DFQATT and CDR2 is SNEGSKA in the germline V gene (reference sequence). CDR3 loop: CSAAWPYEQYF. Written as DNA, the CDR3 is TGCAGTGCTGCCTGGCCCTACGAGCAGTACTTC.

The chain is built from TRBV28 and TRBJ2-1; 8 nucleotides match TRBD2. The CDR3 is 16 amino acids. The trim removed 8 bases at V and 3 bases at J, leaving 12 bases unmatched. Germline CDR1 and CDR2: MDHEN and SYDVKM. The CDR3 DNA reads as TGTGCCAGCGTACAGGCGGGACTAGGATACTACAATGAGCAGTTCTTC. Translated, it gives CASVQAGLGYYNEQFF.

This rearrangement joins TRBV6-4 to TRBJ2-5; 9 bases fit TRBD2. The CDR3 consists of 15 residues. V lost 3 bases, J lost 5 bases, and 7 bases stayed unmatched. Germline loops: CDR1 MRHNA, CDR2 SNTAGT. CDR3 nucleotides: TGTGCCAGCAGTGAGGCGGGAGGGCCCCAGGAGACCCAGTACTTC. It specifies CASSEAGGPQETQYF.

CDR3 protein: CASSNDRAARAFF. CDR3 DNA sequence: TGTGCCAGCAGCAACGACAGGGCCGCCCGGGCTTTCTTT. The rearrangement links TRBV7-9 to TRBJ1-1; 7 bases are shared with TRBD1. This CDR3 has 13 amino acids. Germline V CDR1 and CDR2: SEHNR, FQNEAQ (reference sequence). Trimming took 5 bases from V and 11 from J; bases not matched to a gene: 11.

The genes are TRBV2 and TRBJ2-7, with 7 nucleotides matching TRBD2. Germline CDR1 SNHLY, CDR2 FYNNEI. V dropped 5 bases and J dropped 6; count of bases not matched to a gene: 7. CDR3 size: 13 residues. The CDR3 loop reads CASSFDVAGEQYF. The CDR3 DNA reads TGTGCCAGCAGTTTCGATGTAGCGGGCGAGCAGTACTTC.

This chain links TRBV7-9 with TRBJ1-1; D uncertain. Trimming removed 1 base at V and 6 bases at J, with 15 bases between. Germline V gene lookup returns CDR1 SEHNR and CDR2 FQNEAQ (reference sequence). The CDR3 loop spans 15 amino acids. The CDR3 DNA reads TGTGCCAGCAGCTTAGGGGGAGGCGGTTTAGCTGAAGCTTTCTTT. Translated, it gives CASSLGGGGLAEAFF.

This chain joins TRBV6-1 and TRBJ1-1, with 9 bases lining up with TRBD1. The CDR3 totals 15 residues. CDR1 is MNHNS and CDR2 is SASEGT in the germline V gene. Germline trimming cut 4 bases from V and 7 bases from J; bases unmatched to any gene: 10. CDR3 sequence (DNA): TGTGCCAGCAGTGCCCGGGACAGGGTGCTTAGTGAAGCTTTCTTT. Its translation: CASSARDRVLSEAFF.

This chain uses TRBV13 with TRBJ1-2; 8 positions match TRBD1. Trimming took 5 bases from V and 5 from J; bases not matched to a gene: 19. The CDR3 has 18 residues. Germline lookup yields CDR1 PRHDT and CDR2 FYEKMQ (reference sequence). The CDR3 spells CASSPGPDAGGAGYGYTF. The CDR3 region has the DNA TGTGCCAGCAGCCCGGGTCCGGACGCAGGGGGCGCGGGGTATGGCTACACCTTC.

The rearrangement links TRBV11-2 to TRBJ2-7; D remains ambiguous. Germline CDR1 is SGHAT and CDR2 is FQNNGV. The length of the CDR3 is 11 residues. Trimming took off 5 bases at V and 6 bases at J, with 8 bases between the two ends. The CDR3 nucleotides read TGTGCCAGCAGCCCGGGTGGCGAGCAGTACTTC. Translating gives CASSPGGEQYF.

The table lists this clone with a count of one. The CDR3 coding sequence is TGTGCCAGCAGGACAGGGGTAGGGCACACTGAAGCTTTCTTT. Its translation is CASRTGVGHTEAFF. The chain recombines TRBV28 with TRBJ1-1; 8 positions agree with TRBD1. The CDR3 runs 14 residues. CDR1 is MDHEN, CDR2 SYDVKM, per germline. The V segment lost 6 bases and the J segment 3 bases; nucleotides outside the gene matches: 6.

The V call is TRBV10-3, the J call TRBJ2-2, with TRBD2 identical over 10 bases. Germline-derived CDR1 and CDR2 are ENHRY and SYGVKD. CDR3 length equals 14 residues. V shed 7 bases, J shed 3 bases, and the junction held 2 bases outside the gene matches. The CDR3 spells CAITLAGDTGELFF. In DNA form, the CDR3 reads TGTGCCATCACCCTAGCGGGAGACACCGGGGAGCTGTTTTTT.

The V and J genes are TRBV28 and TRBJ2-3; D is unclear. CDR3 length equals 14 residues. CDR1 is MDHEN and CDR2 is SYDVKM in the germline V gene. Trimming left V 4 bases short and J 1 base short, with 9 bases between. CDR3: CASSSQDGTDTQYF. CDR3 nucleotide sequence: TGTGCCAGCAGTTCCCAGGATGGCACAGATACGCAGTATTTT.

This chain uses TRBV5-1 with TRBJ2-1, with 7 bases fitting TRBD2. J lost 1 base, V lost 4 bases, and 8 bases had no gene match. This CDR3 is 16 amino acids long. The germline CDR1 and CDR2 sequences are SGHRS and YFSETQ. CDR3 coding DNA: TGCGCCAGCAGCCCGGGCGGGAGTCCATCCTACAATGAGCAGTTCTTC. It yields the protein CASSPGGSPSYNEQFF.

This clone was observed once. The chain is built from TRBV11-2 and TRBJ1-4, with D hard to call. Germline V gene data show CDR1 as SGHAT and CDR2 as FQNNGV. V lost 0 bases to trimming and J lost 7 bases, with 12 bases between them. CDR3 length: 15 amino acids. CDR3: CASSLDLGGSEKLFF. For the CDR3, the DNA is TGTGCCAGCAGCTTAGACTTAGGCGGAAGTGAAAAACTGTTTTTT.

Only one count was recorded for this clone. The rearrangement links TRBV7-7 to TRBJ2-5; D possibly corresponds to TRBD2 (7 bases). Germline lookup yields CDR1 SSHAT and CDR2 FNYEAQ (reference sequence). V lost 1 base and J lost 1, with 10 bases in between. The CDR3 has 15 amino acids. The CDR3 spells CASSLGGGGQETQYF. The DNA of the CDR3 is TGTGCCAGCAGCTTAGGGGGAGGGGGCCAAGAGACCCAGTACTTC.

The gene calls are TRBV6-5 and TRBJ1-2; unclear D gene. The CDR3 runs to 14 residues. Germline V gene data show CDR1 as MNHEY and CDR2 as SVGAGI. Between the trimmed V and J ends, which lost 0 bases and 6 bases, there was a span of 11 bases. The CDR3 bases are TGTGCCAGCAGTTACTCCAGGTGGCTGGATGGCTACACCTTC. It codes for CASSYSRWLDGYTF.

In its sample, this clone was seen once. The V and J genes are TRBV10-3 and TRBJ1-1; TRBD1 matches at 8 bases. Per germline, CDR1 ENHRY and CDR2 SYGVKD. The CDR3 is made up of 16 amino acids. V gave up 3 bases and J gave up 7 bases; unmatched junction bases: 13. CDR3 region: CAISDSLTGGPFEAFF. DNA of the CDR3: TGTGCCATCAGTGATTCTCTAACAGGGGGGCCCTTTGAAGCTTTCTTT.

The chain joins TRBV6-5 to TRBJ2-7; 7 nucleotides line up with TRBD2. Trimming at V came to 10 bases and at J to 4 bases, leaving 13 bases not matched to a gene. This CDR3 has 14 residues. Germline loops: CDR1 MNHEY, CDR2 SVGAGI. The CDR3 loop reads CATGGGTTSYEQYF. The CDR3 coding sequence is TGTGCCACCGGTGGAGGGACTACTTCATACGAGCAGTACTTC.

The chain couples TRBV28 to TRBJ1-1, with 10 bases aligning to TRBD1. There are 14 residues in the CDR3. J lost 1 base, V lost 7 bases, and 3 bases had no gene match. From germline, CDR1 is MDHEN and CDR2 SYDVKM. CDR3 sequence (DNA): TGTGCCAGCACCAGGACAGGGGGGAACACTGAAGCTTTCTTT. Amino acids: CASTRTGGNTEAFF.

The genes are TRBV7-9 and TRBJ1-1; 12 bases are shared with TRBD1. Germline values: CDR1 SEHNR, CDR2 FQNEAQ (reference sequence). This CDR3 contains 16 residues. Unmatched junction bases numbered 5, after V lost 5 bases and J lost 1 base. The DNA for the CDR3 is TGTGCCAGCAGCCGCCCGGGACAGGGGGCGAACACTGAAGCTTTCTTT. This gives the protein CASSRPGQGANTEAFF.

This clone was counted a few times. The chain combines TRBV27 with TRBJ2-7, with D possibly being TRBD1 (5 bases). V was shortened by 8 bases and J by 2 bases, with 13 bases between the two germline ends. Germline CDR1 MNHEY, CDR2 SMNVEV (reference sequence). This CDR3 has 13 amino acids. The CDR3 DNA is TGTGCCAGCTCGAACTTGGGGCCCTACGAGCAGTACTTC. Its protein is CASSNLGPYEQYF.

The gene calls are TRBV14 and TRBJ2-5, with 9 bases lining up with TRBD2. The CDR3 sequence is 17 residues long. CDR1 is SGHDN, CDR2 FVKESK, per germline. Unmatched junction bases numbered 13, after V lost 3 bases and J lost 5 bases. The CDR3 region has the DNA TGTGCCAGCAGCCACCGGGGGACTAGCTGGGAAGAGGAGACCCAGTACTTC. Residues: CASSHRGTSWEEETQYF.

This chain connects TRBV7-9 to TRBJ2-2; 8 positions agree with TRBD1. The CDR3 loop spans 14 amino acids. The J segment lost 6 bases and the V segment lost 5 bases, leaving 5 bases of the junction unmatched. The germline CDR1 and CDR2 sequences are SEHNR and FQNEAQ (reference sequence). CDR3: CASSLAGGSGELFF. CDR3 in DNA: TGTGCCAGCAGCCTCGCAGGGGGCTCCGGGGAGCTGTTTTTT. Combining the CDR3 with reference TRBV7-9 and TRBJ2-2 gives the whole variable domain DTGVSQNPRHKITKRGQNVTFRCDPISEHNRLYWYRQTLGQGPEFLTYFQNEAQLEKSRLLSDRFSAERPKGSFSTLEIQRTEQGDSAMYLCASSLAGGSGELFFGEGSRLTVL.

This sequence joins TRBV15 and TRBJ2-1; D might be TRBD2 (5 bases). CDR1 LNHNV and CDR2 YYDKDF come from the germline V gene (reference sequence). Trimming removed 1 base from V and 9 bases from J, with 13 bases in between. The length of the CDR3 is 14 residues. The CDR3 nucleotides read TGTGCCACCAGCAGAGTTCGTGCTGAGGGTGAGCAGTTCTTC. Translation: CATSRVRAEGEQFF.

The chain recombines TRBV9 with TRBJ2-1, with 7 bases matching TRBD1. Germline V lookup: CDR1 SGDLS, CDR2 YYNGEE. This CDR3 contains 17 residues. Germline trimming cut 0 bases from V and 6 bases from J; bases unmatched to any gene: 12. DNA of the CDR3: TGTGCCAGCAGCGTAGGGATAGACAGGGCGCTTTTCAATGAGCAGTTCTTC. It encodes CASSVGIDRALFNEQFF. The variable domain in full, with the rest retrieved from reference TRBV9 and TRBJ2-1, is DSGVTQTPKHLITATGQRVTLRCSPRSGDLSVYWYQQSLDQGLQFLIQYYNGEERAKGNILERFSAQQFPDLHSELNLSSLELGDSALYFCASSVGIDRALFNEQFFGPGTRLTVL.

This clone was recorded once. V gene TRBV2 combines with J gene TRBJ1-2, with D possibly being TRBD1 (6 bases). Germline values: CDR1 SNHLY, CDR2 FYNNEI. Trimming took off 6 bases at V and 2 bases at J, with 10 bases between the two ends. This CDR3 is 13 amino acids long. The CDR3 region has the DNA TGTGCCAGCAGCGGTGGACAGAACTATGGCTACACCTTC. Translated, it gives CASSGGQNYGYTF.